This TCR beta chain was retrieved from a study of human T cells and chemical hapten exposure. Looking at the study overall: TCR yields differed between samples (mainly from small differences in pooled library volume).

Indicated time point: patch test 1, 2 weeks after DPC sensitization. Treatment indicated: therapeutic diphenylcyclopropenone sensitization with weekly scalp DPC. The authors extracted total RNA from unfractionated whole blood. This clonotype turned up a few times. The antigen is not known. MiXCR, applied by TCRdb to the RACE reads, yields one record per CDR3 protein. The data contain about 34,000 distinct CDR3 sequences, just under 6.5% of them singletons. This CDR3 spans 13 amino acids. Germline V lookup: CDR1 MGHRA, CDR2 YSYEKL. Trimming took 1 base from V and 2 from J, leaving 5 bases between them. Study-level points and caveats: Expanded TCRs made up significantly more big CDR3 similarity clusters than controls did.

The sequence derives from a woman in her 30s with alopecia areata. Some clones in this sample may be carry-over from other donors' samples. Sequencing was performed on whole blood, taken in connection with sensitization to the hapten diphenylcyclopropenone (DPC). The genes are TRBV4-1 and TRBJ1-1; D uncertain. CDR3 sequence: CASSQAINTEAFF. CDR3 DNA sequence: TGCGCCAGCAGCCAAGCGATCAACACTGAAGCTTTCTTT.